Listed below are T cell receptor beta chains from one sample, sequenced in a study of blood T cell repertoires in COVID-19. Profiled with immunoSEQ multiplex PCR; TCRdb holds only in-frame clones, not every one. The sample includes some 140,000 clones, 80% to 85% of them seen just once. The sequencing sample was made of PBMCs or T cells enriched from blood (not recorded which). The receptors shown here come from a man aged 40-50 years with acute COVID-19. Each CDR3 is given with its conserved first and last residue. A D gene is named only where the DNA matches it firmly. Only some rows state a clone size, as once, few, many or a class for expanded clones.

>TRBD2|16|TRBV11-2|.|TRBJ2-7
TGTGCCAGCAGCACATCGACTAGCGGAGACCTCTACGAGCAGTACTTC
CASSTSTSGDLYEQYF
>.|12|TRBV3-1/TRBV3-2|few|TRBJ2-7
TGTGCCAGCAGCTTTCAGGGTAACGAGCAGTACTTC
CASSFQGNEQYF
>.|16|TRBV10-2|.|TRBJ2-3
TGCGCCAGCAGTGAGTGGGGGGAAGGGAGTACAGATACGCAGTATTTT
CASSEWGEGSTDTQYF
>.|16|TRBV4-1|once|TRBJ1-5
TGCGCCAGCAGCCCTACTTCGGCGGCCTCTAATCAGCCCCAGCATTTT
CASSPTSAASNQPQHF
>TRBD1|12|TRBV24-1|few|TRBJ1-2
TGTGCCACCAGTGAGGGAGGACAGGCGGACACCTTC
CATSEGGQADTF
>.|14|TRBV7-2|few|TRBJ2-2
TGTGCCAGCAGCCTTAATATGAACACCGGGGAGCTGTTTTTT
CASSLNMNTGELFF
>.|14|TRBV6-5|.|TRBJ2-2
TGTGCCAGCTGGCCAGGTTTAGTCTCCGGGGAGCTGTTTTTT
CASWPGLVSGELFF
>TRBD1|14|TRBV7-2|.|TRBJ2-7
TGTGCCAGCAGGGACAGGGTTATCGACTACGAGCAGTACTTC
CASRDRVIDYEQYF
>.|13|TRBV7-2|.|TRBJ1-4
TGTGCCAGCAGCTTAGCGCCCAGAGAAAAACTGTTTTTT
CASSLAPREKLFF
>.|16|TRBV9|.|TRBJ1-3
TGTGCCAGCAGCGCCCTATTAGGACTTTCTGGAAACACCATATATTTT
CASSALLGLSGNTIYF
>.|14|TRBV13|.|TRBJ1-2
TGTGCCAGCAGCTTATACTCCCTCGGTGGTGGCTACACCTTC
CASSLYSLGGGYTF
>.|17|TRBV7-8|.|TRBJ2-3
TGTGCCAGCAGCTTTCCTCGAGGGGCAGGGAGGACAGATACGCAGTATTTT
CASSFPRGAGRTDTQYF
>.|16|TRBV5-6|.|TRBJ2-1
TGTGCCAGCAGCTTGATGGTGGCCGCAGGGGGGAATGAGCAGTTCTTC
CASSLMVAAGGNEQFF
>TRBD2|12|TRBV18|.|TRBJ2-5
TGTGCCAGCTGCCGGGAGGAAGAGACCCAGTACTTC
CASCREEETQYF
>.|15|TRBV19|.|TRBJ1-2
TGTGCCAGTAGTTCCAGGACACGGACCTCCTATGGCTACACCTTC
CASSSRTRTSYGYTF
>TRBD1|17|TRBV6-6|once|TRBJ1-5
TGTGCCAGCAGACGACTTGGGACAGGTGGTAGCAATCAGCCCCAGCATTTT
CASRRLGTGGSNQPQHF
>TRBD2|14|TRBV30|.|TRBJ2-1
TGTGCCCTCTTCGGGCTAGCGGGGTACAATGAGCAGTTCTTC
CALFGLAGYNEQFF
>.|14|TRBV9|.|TRBJ1-6
TGTGCCAGCAGCGGGGGGGTCCCCTATTCACCCCTCCACTTT
CASSGGVPYSPLHF
>TRBD1|15|TRBV7-2|.|TRBJ2-7
TGTGCCAGCAGCACGGACAGGGATCTCTCCTACGAGCAGTACTTC
CASSTDRDLSYEQYF
>.|14|TRBV6-5|.|TRBJ1-5
TGTGCCAGCGGAAAGACACCTACCAATCAGCCCCAGCATTTT
CASGKTPTNQPQHF
>TRBD2|14|TRBV11-2|.|TRBJ2-3
TGTGCCAGCAGCTCGGGACTAGCGGGTGATACGCAGTATTTT
CASSSGLAGDTQYF
>TRBD2|19|TRBV18|.|TRBJ2-3
TGTGCCAGCTCACACGACAGGATAAGTAGCGGGGGGCCCACAGATACGCAGTATTTT
CASSHDRISSGGPTDTQYF
>TRBD2|18|TRBV27|.|TRBJ2-5
TGTGCCAGCAGTTTATTCCCCCCTATCAGCGGGGAGCAAAAGACCCAGTACTTC
CASSLFPPISGEQKTQYF
>.|15|TRBV28|few|TRBJ2-7
TGTGCCAGCAGACCCGGCCGGGACATCTCCTACGAGCAGTACTTC
CASRPGRDISYEQYF
>TRBD1|14|TRBV30|once|TRBJ1-1
TGTGCCTGGGACTCGGGACAGGGGGCGATTGAAGCTTTCTTT
CAWDSGQGAIEAFF
>TRBD1|14|TRBV19|.|TRBJ2-5
TGTGCCAGTAGTAAGGGACAGGGCAGAGAGACCCAGTACTTC
CASSKGQGRETQYF
>TRBD2|14|TRBV6-5|.|TRBJ2-3
TGTGCCAGCAGTTACCTCGGGGGGGCTGATACGCAGTATTTT
CASSYLGGADTQYF
>TRBD1|14|TRBV28|.|TRBJ1-4
TGTGCCAGCAGTTACCAGGACAGGACTGAAAAACTGTTTTTT
CASSYQDRTEKLFF
>.|17|TRBV13|.|TRBJ2-2
TGTGCCAGCAGTCGCTCCCGACAGCCTAAGAACACCGGGGAGCTGTTTTTT
CASSRSRQPKNTGELFF
>TRBD1|14|TRBV10-3|.|TRBJ1-6
TGTGCCATCACCCCAGGGGGCTCGGTTTCACCCCTCCACTTT
CAITPGGSVSPLHF